Detailed here is one T cell receptor (beta chain). This clone came up a few times. The antigen this receptor binds is unknown. Base qualities are not at hand, and no much larger clone is one base apart. The data stem from a study of cytomegalovirus exposure and HLA in healthy donors (dated by TCRdb to the late 2010s). As for the study more broadly: According to a later analysis, the roughly 120 validation repertoires were produced on the same platform as the approximately 690 repertoires of the first cohort. Besides the first cohort of 550 to 750 subjects, a separate validation cohort made up of over a hundred different subjects was used. The study aimed to test whether cataloging public T cell receptors could reveal signatures of past pathogen exposure. High-throughput TCR immunosequencing, statistical association of individual TCRs with disease status, and machine learning were combined to predict cytomegalovirus infection status.

V lost 5 bases and J lost 4 bases, and the count of bases not matched to a germline gene is 16. The CDR3 sequence holds 18 residues, the cysteine and phenylalanine included. Solely the CDR3 DNA is kept, with 54 bases framed from the first base. Reading the germline V gene (reference sequence) gives CDR1 LNHDA and CDR2 SQIVND. The receptor library was made with the immunoSEQ multiplex PCR assay. In the source study's methods: To diagnose cytomegalovirus status from the catalog of TCR beta chain sequences, a statistical classification framework was built. The table was pulled from immuneACCESS by TCRdb, which kept in-frame rearrangements only. Such tables lose some clones; where checked, under half of the loss comes from unresolved V genes, and the rest has no known cause. From that table come the V and J calls and clone size; the DNA was used to work out D and trimming. The sample yields 120,000 to 150,000 clones; approximately 86% were counted once. 7.9% of the sample goes to the ten largest clones.

Donors formed part of the validation cohort, which comprised about 130 subjects and was distinct from the first cohort of some 700 subjects. What the research found in general, with its limitations: In vitro tests confirmed that a few of the cytomegalovirus-associated TCR beta chains recognize cytomegalovirus antigens. In the study, some 180 TCR beta chains were listed as associated with cytomegalovirus. According to the authors, the approach could potentially be generalized to other disease states and immunological phenotypes. A later analysis lacked HLA typing for the validation cohort, so it scored co-occurrence in that cohort across all 120 or so repertoires. Most TCR sequences were observed very rarely across donors, whereas some public TCRs were present in many individuals. A later analysis found that TCRs clustered in the first cohort also tended to co-occur in the 100 to 150 validation repertoires, with approximately 95% of cluster scores above 0. The classifier was reported to diagnose cytomegalovirus status with high specificity and sensitivity in both the original and validation cohorts.

The chain links TRBV19 with TRBJ1-1, with 10 bases in between that match TRBD1. The TCR originated in a woman younger than 30 in good health and CMV-seropositive. Sequences were obtained from PBMCs. The encoded CDR3 is CASSLLDRGQMRTTEAFF. The base sequence is TGTGCCAGTAGTCTCTTAGACAGGGGGCAAATGAGAACCACTGAAGCTTTCTTT.